Sequencing of this TCR beta chain was carried out in a study of CD4 and CD8 cells across lung adenocarcinoma regions. Samples came from patients with localized non-small cell lung adenocarcinoma. MiXCR was run by TCRdb on the PCR reads, yielding one entry per CDR3 protein. Among over 15,000 distinct CDR3 sequences listed, about 50% were seen once. The TCR comes from a male donor with lung adenocarcinoma. The CD4 and CD8 labels of this study may be unreliable. The sequenced material came from CD8+ T cells from the margin of a lung tumor.

The CDR3 DNA reads TGTGCCAGCAGTGGAGCCGGGACAGGCATAGGTGGCTACACCTTC. Its protein is CASSGAGTGIGGYTF. This chain connects TRBV27 to TRBJ1-2; 8 bases are a match to TRBD1. The CDR3 consists of 15 residues. V lost 5 bases and J lost 7; bases outside the gene matches: 12. Germline CDR1 and CDR2: MNHEY and SMNVEV (reference sequence).